A selection of T cell receptor beta chains follows, all from one sample in a study of shared T cell receptors in the human thymus. Using immunoSEQ multiplex PCR, the repertoire was profiled, and TCRdb retains in-frame clones only, with some absent. The data contain some 700,000 clones, 80% to 90% of them singletons. The same data also went into a second study, on human thymus T cells.

Sequencing was performed on thymocytes. These receptors came from a girl less than two years old with a congenital heart defect. Both conserved end residues are part of each CDR3. The D gene is left open where the match is weak.

V gene	D gene	J gene	CDR3 protein
TRBV23-1	TRBD1	TRBJ1-4	CASTIVGDSLHPNEKLFF
TRBV27	NA	TRBJ1-2	CASSLEGRTYNGYTF
TRBV5-8	NA	TRBJ2-2	CASSSWSLNRAPCTGELFF
TRBV27	TRBD1	TRBJ1-2	CASSSGTTGGALRGYGYTF
TRBV7-3	TRBD2	TRBJ2-1	CASSLLGLAGNEQFF
TRBV7-2	NA	TRBJ1-2	CASSLRSSGYYGYTF
TRBV9	NA	TRBJ1-1	CASSVDLTTGAFF
TRBV7-6	NA	TRBJ1-2	CASSLGGLHYGYTF
TRBV6-1	NA	TRBJ2-1	CASSDARTGRGYNEQFF
TRBV7-2	TRBD1	TRBJ1-2	CASSNRGSGYGYTF
TRBV13	NA	TRBJ2-5	CASRPESGETQYF
TRBV6-1	TRBD1	TRBJ1-5	CATQGQAYQPQHF
TRBV7-9	TRBD2	TRBJ2-7	CASSSVTGLAGEEQYF
TRBV4-3	NA	TRBJ1-1	CASSQYQGRDTEAFF
TRBV10-1	TRBD2	TRBJ2-1	CASSEERGGRYNEQFF
TRBV2	TRBD1	TRBJ1-4	CASSEGRGVEKLFF
TRBV4-1	TRBD2	TRBJ2-1	CASSHDGTSGVGEQFF
TRBV4-1	NA	TRBJ2-5	CASSQDGMGGETQYF
TRBV27	NA	TRBJ2-1	CASSLGPGHLKPGRGNEQFF
TRBV28	TRBD1	TRBJ1-2	CASSIYMTQTGNYGYTF
TRBV6-1	TRBD1	TRBJ1-6	CASSAGQGYNSPLHF
TRBV6-5	NA	TRBJ2-1	CASSLGGEQFF
TRBV6-1	NA	TRBJ1-2	CASSEKESEGGYTF
TRBV5-1	NA	TRBJ1-4	CASSLGRGTTNEKLFF
TRBV14	NA	TRBJ2-7	CASSQGPGDSYEQYF
TRBV4-1	NA	TRBJ1-2	CASSQVGGPKTVHGYTF
TRBV5-1	TRBD2	TRBJ2-7	CASSLAGSGASYEQYF
TRBV7-2	NA	TRBJ2-4	CASSPDWGRLAKNIQYF
TRBV4-1	TRBD2	TRBJ2-5	CASSQLRGAGGRETQYF
TRBV5-1	NA	TRBJ2-2	CASSPPEFRSNTGELFF
TRBV5-1	NA	TRBJ1-2	CASSLAVVPGSGYTF
TRBV6-1	NA	TRBJ2-7	CASSEERLVPTGSEQYF
TRBV5-6	TRBD1	TRBJ1-6	CASSLGDRGFSPLHF
TRBV7-8	NA	TRBJ1-5	CASSLQGREGPQHF
TRBV5-1	TRBD1	TRBJ1-2	CASSLRQGDGYTF
TRBV19	NA	TRBJ1-4	CASSSPGEKLFF
TRBV6-5	NA	TRBJ2-7	CASSYPDSSYEQYF
TRBV29-1	TRBD1	TRBJ1-4	CSVMTGGYEKLFF
TRBV30	NA	TRBJ1-1	CAWEKDRNTEAFF
TRBV5-6	NA	TRBJ1-6	CASSSRQGTSPLHF
TRBV5-4	NA	TRBJ2-3	CASSFSWRDTQYF
TRBV28	TRBD1	TRBJ1-5	CASRTGAQPQHF
TRBV5-5	TRBD1	TRBJ2-7	CASSLAEGRGQPYEQYF
TRBV9	TRBD2	TRBJ2-1	CASSDLAGADNEQFF